Listed here are 18 T cell receptor beta chains from one sample, sequenced in a study of blood T cell repertoires in COVID-19. Sequencing used immunoSEQ multiplex PCR; TCRdb keeps in-frame clones, though not all of them. Of fewer than 350,000 clones in the sample, 81% are singletons; the top ten hold roughly 2.9%. Sequencing was carried out using peripheral blood. The receptors here all came from a woman aged 60 to 75 with active or convalescent COVID-19.

Concerning this clone itself: A much bigger clone sits one base away, suggesting this may be a read error. Other DNA sequences in this specimen translate into the identical CDR3. This chain joins TRBV12-3 or TRBV12-4 and TRBJ1-4, with no clear D. The germline V and J ends were trimmed by 6 bases and 7 bases, with 6 bases remaining between them. CDR3 length equals 11 residues. CDR3 bases: TGTGCCAGCAGCCCCAGTGAAAAACTGTTTTTT. Translation gives CASSPSEKLFF.

About this clone: One end of the junction varies from germline; a read error may be responsible. The chain is built from TRBV19 and TRBJ1-1, with D possibly TRBD1 on 6 matching bases. The CDR3 covers 17 residues. Germline V CDR1 and CDR2: LNHDA, SQIVND (reference sequence). The DNA for the CDR3 is TGTGCCAGTAGTATCGCCCACGGGGGGACAATGAACACTGAAGTTTTCTTT. Translated: CASSIAHGGTMNTEVFF.

This clone was counted once. The CDR3 sequence: CASSHPLSEQYF. CDR3 nucleotide sequence: TGTGCCAGCAGCCATCCCCTCTCCGAGCAGTACTTC. V is TRBV14 and J is TRBJ2-7; D is uncertain. The CDR3 has 12 amino acids. Trimming shortened V by 3 bases and J by 6 bases, and 9 bases separated the two germline ends. Germline-derived CDR1 and CDR2 are SGHDN and FVKESK.

Only one count was recorded for this clone. V gene TRBV7-6 combines with J gene TRBJ2-1, with 11 positions matching TRBD2. The CDR3 runs 18 residues. Looked up from germline, CDR1 is SGHVS and CDR2 is FNYEAQ. The V and J ends lost 1 base and 2 bases, in that order; junction bases with no gene match: 7. The CDR3 DNA reads TGTGCCAGCAGCTTAGACCTAGCGGGGGGATACACCTACAATGAGCAGTTCTTC. Protein: CASSLDLAGGYTYNEQFF.

The chain employs TRBV19 and TRBJ1-2, with TRBD1 identical over 11 bases. Trimming removed 7 bases from V and 6 bases from J; junction bases left unmatched: 13. Germline V gene lookup returns CDR1 LNHDA and CDR2 SQIVND (reference sequence). This CDR3 contains 16 residues. CDR3 sequence (DNA): TGTGCCAGTACGCCAATTAGGACAGGGGGCTTGGATGGCTACACCTTC. Protein sequence: CASTPIRTGGLDGYTF. Full variable domain (outside the CDR3, taken from reference TRBV19 and TRBJ1-2): DGGITQSPKYLFRKEGQNVTLSCEQNLNHDAMYWYRQDPGQGLRLIYYSQIVNDFQKGDIAEGYSVSREKKESFPLTVTSAQKNPTAFYLCASTPIRTGGLDGYTFGSGTRLTVV.

J is TRBJ2-3 and V is TRBV6-1; D perhaps matches TRBD1 (6 bases). CDR3 length: 15 amino acids. The germline V gene has CDR1 MNHNS and CDR2 SASEGT. V lost 2 bases and J 1 base, leaving 10 bases between the germline ends. CDR3 bases: TGTGCCAGCAGTGAACGCAGGGGAGGCACAGATACGCAGTATTTT. Translating it yields CASSERRGGTDTQYF.

This chain links TRBV19 with TRBJ1-2; the D is unclear. Germline-derived CDR1 and CDR2 are LNHDA and SQIVND (reference sequence). Trimming removed 0 bases at V and 8 bases at J, with 13 bases between. The CDR3 has 14 amino acids. In nucleotides, the CDR3 is TGTGCCAGTAGTATAGAGGTACAGACGGGGGGCTACACCTTC. Translated, it gives CASSIEVQTGGYTF. Based on the CDR3 plus reference TRBV19 and TRBJ1-2, the full variable domain is DGGITQSPKYLFRKEGQNVTLSCEQNLNHDAMYWYRQDPGQGLRLIYYSQIVNDFQKGDIAEGYSVSREKKESFPLTVTSAQKNPTAFYLCASSIEVQTGGYTFGSGTRLTVV.

The chain links TRBV30 to TRBJ1-2; D remains ambiguous. Trimming removed 3 bases at V and 8 bases at J, with 16 bases between. Germline values: CDR1 GTSNPN, CDR2 SVGIG (reference sequence). The CDR3 spans 13 residues. CDR3: CAWRGSGEGGYTF. CDR3 DNA: TGTGCCTGGAGGGGCAGCGGCGAGGGAGGCTACACCTTC.

The V and J genes are TRBV13 and TRBJ2-7; D possibly corresponds to TRBD2 (5 bases). CDR3 length: 13 residues. Germline CDR1 reads PRHDT; CDR2 reads FYEKMQ (reference sequence). Between the trimmed V and J ends, which lost 0 bases and 4 bases, there was a span of 7 bases. In DNA form, the CDR3 reads TGTGCCAGCAGCTTAGGCAGGACTTACGAGCAGTACTTC. It is translated as CASSLGRTYEQYF.

V and J are TRBV10-3 and TRBJ2-7, with TRBD1 matching 8 bases. This CDR3 contains 12 residues. The germline CDR1 and CDR2 sequences are ENHRY and SYGVKD. Trimming cost V 8 bases and J 5 bases; bases outside gene matches: 5. CDR3 amino acids: CAIQGANDEQYF. The CDR3 DNA sequence: TGTGCCATCCAGGGGGCGAACGACGAGCAGTACTTC.

In its sample, this clone was seen a few times. This chain joins TRBV6-5 and TRBJ1-2, with TRBD1 as a possible D gene (6 bases). The CDR3 has 15 amino acids. Trimming removed 6 bases from V and 2 bases from J, with 16 bases in between. From germline, CDR1 is MNHEY and CDR2 SVGAGI. This CDR3 reads CASSASWGQNYGYTF. CDR3 DNA: TGTGCCAGCAGCGCCTCCTGGGGGCAGAACTATGGCTACACCTTC.

The chain joins TRBV14 to TRBJ2-5, with D maybe TRBD1 (6 bases). Per germline, CDR1 SGHDN and CDR2 FVKESK. The CDR3 extends over 16 amino acids. The ends were cut back, 4 bases at V and 4 bases at J, with 19 bases in the middle. The CDR3 is CASSPARTVRGETQYF. Written as DNA, the CDR3 is TGTGCCAGCAGCCCCGCCAGGACAGTTAGGGGAGAGACCCAGTACTTC.

J is TRBJ1-1 and V is TRBV19; D might be TRBD1 (6 bases). CDR1 is LNHDA and CDR2 is SQIVND in the germline V gene (reference sequence). Trimming took off 4 bases at V and 10 bases at J, with 22 bases between the two ends. The CDR3 sequence is 15 residues long. CDR3 loop: CASSTSGVGDTSAFF. CDR3 DNA: TGTGCCAGTAGTACATCAGGGGTGGGGGACACTTCAGCTTTCTTT.

This chain uses TRBV27 with TRBJ1-1; 8 nucleotides line up with TRBD1. Germline values: CDR1 MNHEY, CDR2 SMNVEV (reference sequence). V shed 5 bases and J 10 bases; nucleotides not matched to a gene: 6. The CDR3 runs to 12 residues. Here the CDR3 reads CASSRQGARAFF. CDR3 nucleotide sequence: TGTGCCAGCAGTCGGCAGGGGGCGAGAGCTTTCTTT.

The V and J genes are TRBV14 and TRBJ1-2; TRBD1 might be the D (6 bases). V was shortened by 4 bases and J by 3 bases, with 12 bases between the two germline ends. In germline, CDR1 is SGHDN, CDR2 FVKESK. The CDR3 consists of 14 residues. The CDR3 reads CASSPDSPYYGYTF. As DNA, the CDR3 is TGTGCCAGCAGCCCGGACAGTCCCTACTATGGCTACACCTTC.

The J gene is TRBJ1-1, the V gene TRBV5-1; TRBD1 agrees at 7 bases. With V trimmed by 2 bases and J by 1 base, 5 bases remained unmatched. CDR3 size: 15 residues. Per germline, CDR1 SGHRS and CDR2 YFSETQ. The CDR3, as DNA: TGCGCCAGCAGCTTCCAGGGGGGCCCGAACACTGAAGCTTTCTTT. Translating it yields CASSFQGGPNTEAFF. Full variable domain (rest looked up from reference TRBV5-1 and TRBJ1-1): KAGVTQTPRYLIKTRGQQVTLSCSPISGHRSVSWYQQTPGQGLQFLFEYFSETQRNKGNFPGRFSGRQFSNSRSEMNVSTLELGDSALYLCASSFQGGPNTEAFFGQGTRLTVV.

The chain links TRBV21-1 to TRBJ2-3; the listed D gene, TRBD1, was not tested against the DNA. TRBV21-1 is a pseudogene segment. The CDR3 totals 16 residues. CDR3 nucleotides: TGTGCCAGCAGCAAATGCTCGGACAGGCGCCCAGATACGCAGTATTTT. Protein product: CASSKCSDRRPDTQYF.

The gene calls are TRBV7-9 and TRBJ1-5; D uncertain. This CDR3 is 17 amino acids long. Germline V lookup: CDR1 SEHNR, CDR2 FQNEAQ (reference sequence). The V end was cut by 4 bases, the J end by 0 bases, with 16 bases between. The CDR3 region is CASSSDYSPYSNQPQHF. The CDR3 bases are TGTGCCAGCAGCTCCGACTACAGCCCATATAGCAATCAGCCCCAGCATTTT.